The next 7 T cell receptor beta chains were all read from a single sample in a study of blood T cell repertoires in COVID-19. This table comes from immunoSEQ multiplex PCR, and its TCRdb copy is limited to in-frame clones, with some not included. The table includes some 70,000 clones, roughly 81% detected once. The sample consisted of peripheral blood. These receptors were taken from a woman aged 70-85 years with acute or convalescent COVID-19.

The chain recombines TRBV28 with TRBJ1-2, with D hard to call. V was clipped by 2 bases and J by 4 bases, with 8 bases between them. From germline, CDR1 is MDHEN and CDR2 SYDVKM. The CDR3 is made up of 13 amino acids. CDR3: CASSLNRVYGYTF. The CDR3 DNA reads as TGTGCCAGCAGTTTAAACAGAGTCTATGGCTACACCTTC.

V and J are TRBV5-1 and TRBJ2-7, with 13 bases aligning to TRBD2. This CDR3 is 15 amino acids long. V gave up 2 bases and J gave up 7 bases; unmatched junction bases: 6. The germline CDR1 and CDR2 sequences are SGHRS and YFSETQ. The CDR3 DNA is TGCGCCAGCAGCTTAGAAGGACTAGCGGGAGAGGAGCAGTACTTC. This sequence encodes CASSLEGLAGEEQYF.

This rearrangement joins TRBV9 to TRBJ2-1; weak D call: TRBD1 (6 bases). CDR1 and CDR2 (germline): SGDLS, YYNGEE. The CDR3 covers 15 residues. Trimming pared 4 bases from V and 5 bases from J, leaving 16 bases between. CDR3 residues: CASSSRGAPNNEQFF. CDR3 bases: TGTGCCAGCAGCTCCAGGGGAGCCCCTAACAATGAGCAGTTCTTC.

The rearrangement links TRBV11-3 to TRBJ1-1; the D is unclear. Germline V gene data show CDR1 as SGHNT and CDR2 as YENEEA. This CDR3 has 15 residues. V lost 5 bases and J 0 bases, leaving 13 bases between the germline ends. CDR3 sequence: CASSPRTTMNTEAFF. CDR3 in DNA: TGTGCCAGCAGCCCCCGGACGACTATGAACACTGAAGCTTTCTTT.

This chain uses TRBV5-1 with TRBJ1-5, with 8 bases matching TRBD1. The CDR3 runs to 14 residues. V gave up 4 bases and J gave up 2 bases; unmatched junction bases: 2. Germline CDR1 reads SGHRS; CDR2 reads YFSETQ. CDR3 region: CASSPGQGNQPQHF. CDR3 nucleotide sequence: TGCGCCAGCAGCCCGGGACAGGGCAATCAGCCCCAGCATTTT.

The chain carries TRBV11-2 and TRBJ1-2; D may be TRBD1 (5 bases). From germline, CDR1 is SGHAT and CDR2 FQNNGV. The CDR3 is 13 amino acids. Trimming removed 8 bases at V and 0 bases at J, with 10 bases between. As DNA, the CDR3 is TGTGCCAGCTCTGGCAGGGCTAACTATGGCTACACCTTC. It yields the protein CASSGRANYGYTF. The whole variable domain, remainder taken from reference TRBV11-2 and TRBJ1-2, is EAGVAQSPRYKIIEKRQSVAFWCNPISGHATLYWYQQILGQGPKLLIQFQNNGVVDDSQLPKDRFSAERLKGVDSTLKIQPAKLEDSAVYLCASSGRANYGYTFGSGTRLTVV.

This rearrangement joins TRBV5-1 to TRBJ2-1; tentative D call: TRBD1 (6 bases). The CDR3 totals 17 residues. Germline V gives CDR1 SGHRS, CDR2 YFSETQ. V lost 1 base to trimming and J lost 4 bases, with 18 bases between them. The CDR3 DNA reads as TGCGCCAGCAGCTTGAGTAAGGGAACAGGGTCGTACAATGAGCAGTTCTTC. Protein: CASSLSKGTGSYNEQFF.